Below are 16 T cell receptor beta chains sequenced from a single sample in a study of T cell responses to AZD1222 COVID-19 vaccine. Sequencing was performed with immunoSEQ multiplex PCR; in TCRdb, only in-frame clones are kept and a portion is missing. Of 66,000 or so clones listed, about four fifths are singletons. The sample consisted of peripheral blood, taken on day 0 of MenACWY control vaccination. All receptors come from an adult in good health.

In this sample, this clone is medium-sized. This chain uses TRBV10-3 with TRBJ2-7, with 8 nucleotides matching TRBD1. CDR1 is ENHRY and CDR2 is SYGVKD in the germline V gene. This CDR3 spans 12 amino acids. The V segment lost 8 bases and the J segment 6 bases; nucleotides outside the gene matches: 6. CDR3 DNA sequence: TGTGCCATCGGGACAGGAACGGGCGAGCAGTACTTC. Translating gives CAIGTGTGEQYF.

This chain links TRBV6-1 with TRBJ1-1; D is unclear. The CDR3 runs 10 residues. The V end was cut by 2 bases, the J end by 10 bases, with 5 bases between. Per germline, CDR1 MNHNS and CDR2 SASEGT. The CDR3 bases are TGTGCCAGCAGTGAATTGGGAGCTTTCTTT. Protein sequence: CASSELGAFF.

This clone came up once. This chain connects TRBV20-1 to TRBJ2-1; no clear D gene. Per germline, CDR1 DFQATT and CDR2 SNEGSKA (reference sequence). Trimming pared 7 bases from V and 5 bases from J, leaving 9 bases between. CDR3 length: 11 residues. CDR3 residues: CSGAENNEQFF. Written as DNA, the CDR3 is TGCAGTGGCGCGGAAAACAATGAGCAGTTCTTC.

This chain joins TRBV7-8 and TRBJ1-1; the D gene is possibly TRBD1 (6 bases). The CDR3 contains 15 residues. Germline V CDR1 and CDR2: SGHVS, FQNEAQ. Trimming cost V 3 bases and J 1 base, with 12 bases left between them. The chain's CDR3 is CASSFGTSRNTEAFF. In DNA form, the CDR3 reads TGTGCCAGCAGCTTTGGGACAAGTAGGAACACTGAAGCTTTCTTT.

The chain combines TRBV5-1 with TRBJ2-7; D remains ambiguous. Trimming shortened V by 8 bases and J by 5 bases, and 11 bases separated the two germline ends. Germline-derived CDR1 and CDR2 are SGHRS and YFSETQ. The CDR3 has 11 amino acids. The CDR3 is CASRRENEQYF. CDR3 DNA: TGCGCCAGTAGGAGAGAGAACGAGCAGTACTTC.

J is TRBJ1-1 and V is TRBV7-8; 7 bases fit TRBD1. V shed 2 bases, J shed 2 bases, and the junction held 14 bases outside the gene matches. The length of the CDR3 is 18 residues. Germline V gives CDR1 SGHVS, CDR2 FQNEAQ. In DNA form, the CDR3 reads TGTGCCAGCAGCTTACCTAGGACAGGTGGGGCCCTAAACACTGAAGCTTTCTTT. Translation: CASSLPRTGGALNTEAFF.

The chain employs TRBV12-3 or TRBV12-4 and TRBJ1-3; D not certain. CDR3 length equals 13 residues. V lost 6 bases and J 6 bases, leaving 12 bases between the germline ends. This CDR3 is CASSLNQANTIYF. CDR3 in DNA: TGTGCCAGCAGCCTCAACCAAGCAAACACCATATATTTT.

DNA for the CDR3: TGTGCCAGCAGCCGGACAGGGGAAGATGGCTACACCTTC. Amino acids: CASSRTGEDGYTF. This sequence joins TRBV6-5 and TRBJ1-2; TRBD1 matches 9 bases. CDR3 length equals 13 residues. V gave up 6 bases and J gave up 6 bases; unmatched junction bases: 5. CDR1 is MNHEY, CDR2 SVGAGI, per germline.

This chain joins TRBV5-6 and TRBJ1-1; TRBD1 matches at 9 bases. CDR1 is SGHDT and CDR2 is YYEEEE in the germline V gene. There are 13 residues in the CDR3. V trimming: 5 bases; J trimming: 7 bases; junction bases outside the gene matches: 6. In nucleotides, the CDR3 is TGTGCCAGCAGAGGGACAGGGAGGAATGAAGCTTTCTTT. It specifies CASRGTGRNEAFF. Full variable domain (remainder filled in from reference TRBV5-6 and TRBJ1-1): DAGVTQSPTHLIKTRGQQVTLRCSPKSGHDTVSWYQQALGQGPQFIFQYYEEEERQRGNFPDRFSGHQFPNYSSELNVNALLLGDSALYLCASRGTGRNEAFFGQGTRLTVV.

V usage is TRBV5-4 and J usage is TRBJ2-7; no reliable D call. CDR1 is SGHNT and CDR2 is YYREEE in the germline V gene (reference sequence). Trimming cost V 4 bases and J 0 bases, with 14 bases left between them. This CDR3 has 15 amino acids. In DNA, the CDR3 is TGTGCCAGCAGCCCCGGCGGTGTAAGCTCCTACGAGCAGTACTTC. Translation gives CASSPGGVSSYEQYF.

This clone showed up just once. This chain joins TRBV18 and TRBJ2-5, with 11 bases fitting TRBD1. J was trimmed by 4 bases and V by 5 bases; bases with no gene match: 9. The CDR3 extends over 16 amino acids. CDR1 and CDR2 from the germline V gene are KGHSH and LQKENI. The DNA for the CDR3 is TGTGCCAGCTCAGTATTGGGACAGGGGGGCCTAGAGACCCAGTACTTC. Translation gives CASSVLGQGGLETQYF.

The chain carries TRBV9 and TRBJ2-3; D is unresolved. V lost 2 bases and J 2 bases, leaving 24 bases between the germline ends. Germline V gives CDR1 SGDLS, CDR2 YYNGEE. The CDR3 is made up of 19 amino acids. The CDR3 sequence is CASSVPLPKGLFSTDTQYF. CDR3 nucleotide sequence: TGTGCCAGCAGCGTTCCGCTTCCTAAGGGCTTATTTTCCACAGATACGCAGTATTTT. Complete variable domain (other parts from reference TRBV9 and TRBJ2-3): DSGVTQTPKHLITATGQRVTLRCSPRSGDLSVYWYQQSLDQGLQFLIQYYNGEERAKGNILERFSAQQFPDLHSELNLSSLELGDSALYFCASSVPLPKGLFSTDTQYFGPGTRLTVL.

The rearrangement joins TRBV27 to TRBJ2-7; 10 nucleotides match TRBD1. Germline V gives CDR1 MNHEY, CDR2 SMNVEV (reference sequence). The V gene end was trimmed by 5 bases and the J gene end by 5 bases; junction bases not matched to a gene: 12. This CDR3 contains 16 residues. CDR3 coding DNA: TGTGCCAGCAGTCCCCTCCCGGGACAGGGGAGCCACGAGCAGTACTTC. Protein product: CASSPLPGQGSHEQYF.

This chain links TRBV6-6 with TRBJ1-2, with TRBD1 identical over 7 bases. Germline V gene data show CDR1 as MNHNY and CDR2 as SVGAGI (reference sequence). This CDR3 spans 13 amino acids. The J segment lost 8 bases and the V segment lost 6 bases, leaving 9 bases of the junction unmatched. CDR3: CASRPVDREGYTF. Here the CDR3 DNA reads TGTGCCAGCAGACCTGTTGACAGGGAAGGCTACACCTTC.

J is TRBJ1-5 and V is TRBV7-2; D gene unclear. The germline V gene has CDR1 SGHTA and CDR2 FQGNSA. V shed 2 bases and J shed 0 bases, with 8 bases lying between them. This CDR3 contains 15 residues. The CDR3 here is CASSLTSGSNQPQHF. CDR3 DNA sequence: TGTGCCAGCAGCTTAACCTCAGGTAGCAATCAGCCCCAGCATTTT.

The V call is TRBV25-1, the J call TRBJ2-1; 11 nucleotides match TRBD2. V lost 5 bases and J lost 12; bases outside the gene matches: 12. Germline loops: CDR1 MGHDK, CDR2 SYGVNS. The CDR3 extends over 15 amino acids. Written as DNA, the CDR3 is TGTGCCAGCAGTACTCATAGCGGGAGGGCCGAGAGGCAGTTCTTC. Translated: CASSTHSGRAERQFF.